The sequence of this TCR beta chain was determined in a study of blood T cell repertoires in COVID-19. Looking at the study overall: Whether acute or convalescent, the COVID-19 samples came from the United States, Italy and Spain.

In the original workflow: Reference gene primer amplification gave estimated nucleated cell counts. The repertoire was sequenced with immunoSEQ multiplex PCR; TCRdb's copy has only in-frame clones and lacks some. V and J calls and clone size are those listed in that table; D and trimming were worked out from the DNA. The repertoire holds 150,000 to 200,000 clones, with over 75% as singletons. Per the germline V gene, CDR1 is SGHRS and CDR2 is YFSETQ. Trimming took off 3 bases at V and 7 bases at J, with 8 bases between the two ends. CDR3 length equals 11 residues. The rearrangement uses TRBV5-1 and TRBJ2-7; D may be TRBD1 (6 bases). The sequenced sample was peripheral blood. This receptor was identified in a man between 60 and 75 years old with acute or convalescent COVID-19. The CDR3 region is CASSSDREQYF. CDR3 coding DNA: TGCGCCAGCAGCTCCGACAGGGAGCAGTACTTC.